These T cell receptor beta chains were read from a single sample in a study of T cell repertoires in cytomegalovirus infection. TCRdb fed the reads into MiXCR, producing one record per CDR3 protein. The sample has 450,000 to 550,000 distinct CDR3 sequences; 15% to 20% are singletons. The sequenced sample was CD8+ T cells from PBMCs. The receptors were gathered from a human donor in good health (CMV status not recorded). Some clones in this sample may be carry-over from other donors' samples. CDR3s include the opening cysteine and the closing phenylalanine or tryptophan. The order of the fields is clone size, D gene, J gene, V gene, CDR3 DNA, CDR3 protein. The D gene is left open where the match is weak. Some rows mark clone size as missing; the rest say once, few, many or name a class of expanded clone.

>many|NA|TRBJ2-1|TRBV7-9
TGTGCCAGCAGCTCGCAGGGGCATGAGCAGTTCTTC
CASSSQGHEQFF
>many|NA|TRBJ1-1|TRBV7-9
TGTGCCAGCAGCACAAATGAGGCCGGGGACACTGAAGCTTTCTTT
CASSTNEAGDTEAFF
>NA|NA|TRBJ2-5|TRBV4-1
TGCGCCAGCAGCCAGGTAGAAAGGGTCCCAATTCCGCAAGAGACCCAGTACTTC
CASSQVERVPIPQETQYF
>many|NA|TRBJ2-5|TRBV4-1
TGCGCCAGCAGCCGAACAGGGAGTGGGGAGACCCAGTACTTC
CASSRTGSGETQYF
>NA|TRBD2|TRBJ2-1|TRBV5-1
TGCGCCAGCAACTTAGCGGGGGGGCCGAATGAGCAGTTCTTC
CASNLAGGPNEQFF
>few|NA|TRBJ2-4|TRBV7-9
TGTGCCAGCAGCCCCCGAGACCACTTAAACATTCAGTACTTC
CASSPRDHLNIQYF
>few|NA|TRBJ1-3|TRBV4-1
TGCGCCAGCAGCCAAGAGGGTTTTCTGGCAGGGCTCCCTGGAAACACCATATATTTT
CASSQEGFLAGLPGNTIYF
>NA|TRBD1|TRBJ1-1|TRBV15
TGTGCCACCAGCAGAGATCGGACAGGCTGGGGAGCTTTCTTT
CATSRDRTGWGAFF
>many|NA|TRBJ2-7|TRBV7-9
TGTGCCAGCAGCACCTCACTAGTCCCCCACGAGCAGTACTTC
CASSTSLVPHEQYF
>many|NA|TRBJ2-7|TRBV7-9
TGTGCCAGCAGCCCGATGGGGGTGGATGTAACCTACGAGCAGTACTTC
CASSPMGVDVTYEQYF
>few|NA|TRBJ2-5|TRBV28
TGTGCCAGCAGGCGACCCCCCACCGGAGGTCTAGAGACCCAGTACTTC
CASRRPPTGGLETQYF
>many|TRBD1|TRBJ1-4|TRBV6-1
TGTGCCAGCAGTGAAGGGACAGGGGGCTATCCAACTAATGAAAAACTGTTTTTT
CASSEGTGGYPTNEKLFF
>NA|TRBD2|TRBJ2-1|TRBV7-9
TGTGCCAGCAGGCGGGGGGGCGGTATAAATGAGCAGTTCTTC
CASRRGGGINEQFF
>NA|NA|TRBJ2-7|TRBV2
TGTGCCAGCAAGGTCGGAAAAACCTACGAGCAGTACTTC
CASKVGKTYEQYF
>NA|TRBD2|TRBJ2-6|TRBV20-1
TGCAGTGCCACGGACCCAGCGGGGTTCTCTGGGGCCAACGTCCTGACTTTC
CSATDPAGFSGANVLTF
>many|NA|TRBJ1-1|TRBV6-5
TGTGCCAGCAGTTACTCGGGCAGGGGCACTGAAGCTTTCTTT
CASSYSGRGTEAFF
>few|TRBD1|TRBJ2-5|TRBV27
TGTGCCAGCAGTTTATCCGCCAGGGGGTCTGAGACCCAGTACTTC
CASSLSARGSETQYF
>few|NA|TRBJ1-6|TRBV15
TGTGCCACCAGCGGAGGAAAAACCTCCTATAATTCACCCCTCCACTTT
CATSGGKTSYNSPLHF
>few|TRBD2|TRBJ2-1|TRBV19
TGTGCCAGTAGTATCACGGCGGGAGGGCCCGTTGAGCAGTTCTTC
CASSITAGGPVEQFF
>few|TRBD1|TRBJ2-2|TRBV11-1
TGTGCCAGCAGCCTCTCGAGGGGGCGCAACACCGGGGAGCTGTTTTTT
CASSLSRGRNTGELFF
>few|NA|TRBJ2-3|TRBV20-1
TGCAGTGCCTGGGACTCCTCGGGGGATACGCAGTATTTT
CSAWDSSGDTQYF
>NA|TRBD1|TRBJ2-5|TRBV5-4
TGTGCCAGCAACGACAGGGGGACCGAAGAGACCCAGTACTTC
CASNDRGTEETQYF
>many|TRBD1|TRBJ1-1|TRBV11-2
TGTGCCAGCAGCTCCCCTTTCCCGACAGGGGGCGCGGGAAATGAGAACACTGAAGCTTTCTTT
CASSSPFPTGGAGNENTEAFF
>NA|NA|TRBJ2-1|TRBV4-1
TGCGCCAGCACCCAAGGGACACTAGACAATGAGCAGTTCTTC
CASTQGTLDNEQFF
>many|NA|TRBJ1-2|TRBV6-5
TGTGCCAGCAGTCCTCCCGGGGGCGCCTATGGCTACACCTTC
CASSPPGGAYGYTF
>many|NA|TRBJ1-5|TRBV7-9
TGTGCCAGCAGCTTTCCGGGGAGCGGTCAGCCCCAGCATTTT
CASSFPGSGQPQHF
>few|TRBD2|TRBJ2-7|TRBV5-5
TGTGCCAGCAGCGCCGATAGCGGGAGGGTCTACGAGCAGTACTTC
CASSADSGRVYEQYF
>many|NA|TRBJ1-4|TRBV7-8
TGTGCCAGCAGCTTGGGACTTCTCTTAAATGAAAAACTGTTTTTT
CASSLGLLLNEKLFF
>many|NA|TRBJ2-7|TRBV7-9
TGTGCCAGCAGCCTCCCAAACGGGGGCAGGGCCACCTACGAGCAGTACTTC
CASSLPNGGRATYEQYF
>few|TRBD1|TRBJ2-1|TRBV6-4
TGTGCCAGCAGTGACTCTGGGACAGGGACCAATGAGCAGTTCTTC
CASSDSGTGTNEQFF
>NA|TRBD1|TRBJ1-1|TRBV11-2
TGTGCCAGCAGCTCTTGGACAGGGGAGGGAACTGAAGCTTTCTTT
CASSSWTGEGTEAFF
>few|NA|TRBJ1-1|TRBV19
TGTGCCAGTAGTCCCGGGGGGATTCAAGCTTTCTTT
CASSPGGIQAFF
>NA|NA|TRBJ2-7|TRBV3-1
TGTGCCAGCAGCCAAGATCTTGCGGGGTACCAACCCTACGAGCAGTACTTC
CASSQDLAGYQPYEQYF
>NA|NA|TRBJ1-1|TRBV5-1
TGCGCCAGCAGCTTCGATACGGGGACTGAAGCTTTCTTT
CASSFDTGTEAFF
>few|NA|TRBJ1-3|TRBV19
TGTGCCAGTAGTCCCCGAGGGGACACCATATATTTT
CASSPRGDTIYF
>NA|NA|TRBJ2-1|TRBV27
TGTGCCAGCAGTTTTTCCCAGACTGCGGAGCAGTTCTTC
CASSFSQTAEQFF
>few|NA|TRBJ1-1|TRBV27
TGTGCCAGCAACTCTGCAAATCTCGGCCCTGAAGCTTTCTTT
CASNSANLGPEAFF